This paragraph reports one T cell receptor beta chain. This sample was included in a study of blood T cell repertoires in COVID-19. Study-level background: Researchers got acute and convalescent COVID-19 samples from the United States, Italy and Spain.

Between the trimmed V and J ends, which lost 3 bases and 1 base, there was a span of 10 bases. This CDR3 is built from 15 residues. From germline, CDR1 is GTSNPN and CDR2 SVGIG (reference sequence). Authors' processing steps: Estimation of nucleated cell counts relied on the amplification of reference gene primers. Sequenced by immunoSEQ multiplex PCR; TCRdb stores in-frame clones only, minus some. V, J and clone size are taken as reported in that table, and D and trimming were inferred from the DNA itself. The data hold around 180,000 clones, with 70% to 90% observed a single time. Sequencing input: peripheral blood. The gene calls are TRBV30 and TRBJ2-6; weak D call: TRBD1 (6 bases). This receptor was taken from a man in his 70s with active or convalescent COVID-19. CDR3: CAWSPQGSGANVLTF. For the CDR3, the DNA is TGTGCCTGGAGCCCACAGGGATCTGGGGCCAACGTCCTGACTTTC. Looking up the rest from reference TRBV30 and TRBJ2-6 gives the full variable domain: SQTIHQWPATLVQPVGSPLSLECTVEGTSNPNLYWYRQAAGRGLQLLFYSVGIGQISSEVPQNLSASRPQDRQFILSSKKLLLSDSGFYLCAWSPQGSGANVLTFGAGSRLTVL.